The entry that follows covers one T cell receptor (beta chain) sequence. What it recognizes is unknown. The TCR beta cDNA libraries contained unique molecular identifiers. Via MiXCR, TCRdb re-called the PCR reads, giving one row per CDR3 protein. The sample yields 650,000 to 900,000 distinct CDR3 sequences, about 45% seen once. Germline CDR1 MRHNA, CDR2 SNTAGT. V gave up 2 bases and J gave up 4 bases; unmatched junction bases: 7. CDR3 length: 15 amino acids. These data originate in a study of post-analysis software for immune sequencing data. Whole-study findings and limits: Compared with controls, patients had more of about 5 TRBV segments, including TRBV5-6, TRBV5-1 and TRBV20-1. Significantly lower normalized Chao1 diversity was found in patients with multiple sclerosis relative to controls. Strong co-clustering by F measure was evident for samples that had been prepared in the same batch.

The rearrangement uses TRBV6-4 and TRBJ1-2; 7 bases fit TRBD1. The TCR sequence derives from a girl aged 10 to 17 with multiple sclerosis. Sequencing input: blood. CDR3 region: CASSDTPGQLYGYTF. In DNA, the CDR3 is TGTGCCAGCAGTGACACCCCGGGACAGCTCTATGGCTACACCTTC.